The entry below gives a single T cell receptor (beta chain) sequence along with its context. No antigen is known for it. These data belong to a study of CD8+ T cells in alopecia areata. Findings and limits, study-wide: Sequencing of scalp tissue also captures the resident alphabeta T cells of normal skin. Clonality in lesional scalp, especially alopecia totalis/universalis, exceeded that of normal scalp.

The V and J ends lost 8 bases and 1 base respectively, with 14 bases between them. Per the germline V gene, CDR1 is SNHLY and CDR2 is FYNNEI. The CDR3 totals 14 residues. Reverse transcription of extracted RNA yielded cDNA, which provided the sequencing template. Using immunoSEQ multiplex PCR, the repertoire was profiled, and TCRdb retains in-frame clones only, with some absent. The data show 130,000 to 150,000 clones, with around 49% seen just once and roughly 0.92% held by the top ten. Sequencing was performed on CD4+ T cells sorted from blood, taken at week 0. This clonotype originated in a human donor with alopecia areata. The rearrangement links TRBV2 to TRBJ1-2, with D tentatively TRBD1 (6 bases). CDR3 DNA: TGTGCCAGCTCAGCGGGGGGCCTTAACTATGGCTACACCTTC. It codes for CASSAGGLNYGYTF.